The clone carrying this T cell receptor beta chain appeared a single time. Its antigen is not known. Looked up from germline, CDR1 is MNHEY and CDR2 is SVGAGI. With V trimmed by 6 bases and J by 3 bases, 5 bases remained unmatched. The CDR3 totals 15 residues. The protocol was immunoSEQ multiplex PCR, while the TCRdb copy is restricted to in-frame clones and leaves out a portion. The repertoire holds 90,000 to 130,000 clones, with about 92% as singletons. This sample was included in a study of graft-versus-host responses after intestinal transplantation. Study-wide findings and caveats: Recipient marrow contained GvH clones, some of which appeared first in ileum or blood. Early HvG declines after transplant were associated with peak circulating GvH clone levels.

This clonotype was obtained from a human donor who was the organ donor for an intestinal transplant. The rearrangement links TRBV6-5 to TRBJ2-2, with TRBD1 identical over 9 bases. The material sequenced was unstimulated CD8+ T cells sorted from spleen or lymph node cells, taken before transplant. CDR3 nucleotide sequence: TGTGCCAGCAGCCCGACAGGGGGACACACCGGGGAGCTGTTTTTT. It yields the protein CASSPTGGHTGELFF.